The 9 T cell receptor beta chains given below trace back to one sample, sequenced in a study of blood T cell repertoires in COVID-19. Method: immunoSEQ multiplex PCR; TCRdb's copy keeps in-frame clones and lacks some. The data hold hundreds of thousands of clones, with 85% to 90% observed a single time. The sequenced sample consisted of PBMCs or T cells enriched from blood (not recorded which). The receptors shown here come from a young woman with acute COVID-19.

The chain employs TRBV28 and TRBJ1-5, with D unclear. The CDR3 length is 14 residues. V gave up 4 bases and J gave up 3 bases, with 10 bases separating them. Per the germline V gene, CDR1 is MDHEN and CDR2 is SYDVKM. CDR3 loop: CASSSRMPNQPQHF. In nucleotides, the CDR3 is TGTGCCAGCAGTTCGAGGATGCCCAATCAGCCCCAGCATTTT.

The rearrangement links TRBV28 to TRBJ1-1, with TRBD1 matching 7 bases. This CDR3 is 15 amino acids long. After removal of 6 bases from V and 5 bases from J, the junction contained 12 bases not matched to a gene. The germline V gene has CDR1 MDHEN and CDR2 SYDVKM. CDR3 sequence (DNA): TGTGCCAGCAGCTCCTTCCGACAGGGTGAAACTGAAGCTTTCTTT. It is translated as CASSSFRQGETEAFF.

In its sample, this clone was seen a few times. The rearrangement links TRBV4-1 to TRBJ2-5; D not resolved. From germline, CDR1 is MGHRA and CDR2 YSYEKL. The CDR3 has 12 amino acids. Trimming took off 0 bases at V and 7 bases at J, with 6 bases between the two ends. The CDR3 reads CASSQDYVTQYF. CDR3 DNA: TGCGCCAGCAGCCAAGATTATGTGACCCAGTACTTC.

The CDR3 DNA is TGCGCCAGCAGCCTAAACTATGGAGGGAGGGCCTACGAGACCCAGTACTTC. Translated, it gives CASSLNYGGRAYETQYF. The chain uses TRBV4-3 and TRBJ2-5; 7 nucleotides agree with TRBD2. The V gene's germline CDR1 is LGHNA and CDR2 YSLEER. CDR3 length equals 17 residues. Trimming cost V 4 bases and J 5 bases; bases outside gene matches: 16.

This clone was seen only a few times. The chain joins TRBV6-2 or TRBV6-3 to TRBJ2-2; unclear D gene. CDR3 size: 16 residues. CDR1 and CDR2 from the germline V gene are MNHEY and SVGEGT. V was pared by 0 bases and J by 0 bases, with 8 bases between. The CDR3 loop is CASSYSNLANTGELFF. In DNA, the CDR3 is TGTGCCAGCAGTTACTCGAACTTGGCGAACACCGGGGAGCTGTTTTTT.

This clone was seen just once. The chain employs TRBV10-3 and TRBJ2-1; no clear D. Germline CDR1 ENHRY, CDR2 SYGVKD. The CDR3 is made up of 15 amino acids. Trimming left V 1 base short and J 7 bases short, with 14 bases between. The CDR3 DNA sequence: TGTGCCATCAGTGAGTTAGAGGCCCCTTTAAATGAGCAGTTCTTC. As protein: CAISELEAPLNEQFF.

The chain recombines TRBV4-1 with TRBJ2-7; D unclear. Germline V CDR1 and CDR2: MGHRA, YSYEKL. Trimming took off 0 bases at V and 5 bases at J, with 11 bases between the two ends. CDR3 length: 14 residues. The CDR3 loop is CASSQDPVRDEQYF. CDR3 nucleotides: TGCGCCAGCAGCCAAGATCCAGTACGGGACGAGCAGTACTTC.

The chain carries TRBV7-2 and TRBJ1-6; unclear D gene. CDR3 length: 12 residues. The ends were cut back, 5 bases at V and 7 bases at J, with 6 bases in the middle. Germline assignment: CDR1 SGHTA and CDR2 FQGNSA. In DNA, the CDR3 is TGTGCCAGCAGCCTAATAAATTCACCCCTCCACTTT. Amino acids: CASSLINSPLHF.

This clone was seen a single time. This chain uses TRBV27 with TRBJ2-3; TRBD1 matches 10 bases. The CDR3 runs 15 residues. The V and J ends lost 3 bases and 5 bases, in that order; junction bases with no gene match: 5. Germline V lookup: CDR1 MNHEY, CDR2 SMNVEV (reference sequence). DNA of the CDR3: TGTGCCAGCAGTTTCAGGGACAGGGGACTAGATACGCAGTATTTT. Its translation is CASSFRDRGLDTQYF.